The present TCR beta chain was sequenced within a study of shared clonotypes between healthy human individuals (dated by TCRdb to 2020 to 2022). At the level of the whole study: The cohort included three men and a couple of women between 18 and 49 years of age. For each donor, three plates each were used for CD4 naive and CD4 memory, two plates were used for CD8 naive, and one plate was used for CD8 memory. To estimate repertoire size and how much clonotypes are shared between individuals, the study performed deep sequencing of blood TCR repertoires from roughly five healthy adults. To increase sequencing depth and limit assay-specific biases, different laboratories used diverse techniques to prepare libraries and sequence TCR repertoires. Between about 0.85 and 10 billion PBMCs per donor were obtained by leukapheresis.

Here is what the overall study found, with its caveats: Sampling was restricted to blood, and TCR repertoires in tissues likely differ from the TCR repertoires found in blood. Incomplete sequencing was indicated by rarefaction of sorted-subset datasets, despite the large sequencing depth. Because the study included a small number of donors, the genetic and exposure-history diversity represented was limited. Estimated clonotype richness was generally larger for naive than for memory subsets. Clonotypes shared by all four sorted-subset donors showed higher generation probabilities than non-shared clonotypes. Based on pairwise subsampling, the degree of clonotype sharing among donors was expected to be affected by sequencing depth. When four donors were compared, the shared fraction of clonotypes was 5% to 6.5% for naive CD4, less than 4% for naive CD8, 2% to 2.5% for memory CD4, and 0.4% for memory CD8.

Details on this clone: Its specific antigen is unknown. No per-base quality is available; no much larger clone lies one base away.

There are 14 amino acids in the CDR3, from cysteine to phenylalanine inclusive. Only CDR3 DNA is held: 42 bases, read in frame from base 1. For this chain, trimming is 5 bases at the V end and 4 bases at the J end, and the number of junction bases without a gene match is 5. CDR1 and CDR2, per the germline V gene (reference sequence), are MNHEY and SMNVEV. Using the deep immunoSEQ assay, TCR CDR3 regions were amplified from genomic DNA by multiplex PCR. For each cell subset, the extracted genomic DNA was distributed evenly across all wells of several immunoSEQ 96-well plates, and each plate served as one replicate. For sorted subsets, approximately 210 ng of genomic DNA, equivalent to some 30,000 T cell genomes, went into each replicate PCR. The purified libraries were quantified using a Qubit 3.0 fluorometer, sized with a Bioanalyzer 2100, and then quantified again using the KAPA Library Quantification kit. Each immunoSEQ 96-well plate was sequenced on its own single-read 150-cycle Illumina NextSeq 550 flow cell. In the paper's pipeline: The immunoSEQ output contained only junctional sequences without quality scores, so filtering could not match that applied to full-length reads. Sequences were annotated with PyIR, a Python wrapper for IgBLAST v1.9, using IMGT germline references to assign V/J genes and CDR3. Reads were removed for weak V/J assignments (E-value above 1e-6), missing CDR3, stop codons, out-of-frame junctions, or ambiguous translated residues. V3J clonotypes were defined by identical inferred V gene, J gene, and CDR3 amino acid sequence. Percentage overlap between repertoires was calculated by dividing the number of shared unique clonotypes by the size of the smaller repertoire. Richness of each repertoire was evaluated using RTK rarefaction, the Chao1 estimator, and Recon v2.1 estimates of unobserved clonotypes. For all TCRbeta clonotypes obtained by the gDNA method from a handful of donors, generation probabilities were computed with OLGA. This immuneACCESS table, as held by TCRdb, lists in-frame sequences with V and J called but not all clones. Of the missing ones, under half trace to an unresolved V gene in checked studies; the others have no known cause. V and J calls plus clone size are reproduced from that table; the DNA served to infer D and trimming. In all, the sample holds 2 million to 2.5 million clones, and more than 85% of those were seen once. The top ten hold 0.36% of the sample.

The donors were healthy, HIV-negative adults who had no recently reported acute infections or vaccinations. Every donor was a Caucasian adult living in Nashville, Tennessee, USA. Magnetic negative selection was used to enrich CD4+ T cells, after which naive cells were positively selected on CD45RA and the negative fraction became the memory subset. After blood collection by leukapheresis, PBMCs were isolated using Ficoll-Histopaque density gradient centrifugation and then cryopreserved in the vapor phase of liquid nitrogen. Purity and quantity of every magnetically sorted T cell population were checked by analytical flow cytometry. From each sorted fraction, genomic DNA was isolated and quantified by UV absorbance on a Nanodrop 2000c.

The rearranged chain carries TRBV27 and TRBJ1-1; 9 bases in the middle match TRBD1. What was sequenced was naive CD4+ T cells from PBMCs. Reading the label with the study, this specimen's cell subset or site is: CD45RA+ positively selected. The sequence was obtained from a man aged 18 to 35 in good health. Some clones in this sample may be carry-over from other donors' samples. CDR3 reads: CASSKTGGGTEAFF. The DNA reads TGTGCCAGCAGTAAGACAGGGGGAGGCACTGAAGCTTTCTTT.